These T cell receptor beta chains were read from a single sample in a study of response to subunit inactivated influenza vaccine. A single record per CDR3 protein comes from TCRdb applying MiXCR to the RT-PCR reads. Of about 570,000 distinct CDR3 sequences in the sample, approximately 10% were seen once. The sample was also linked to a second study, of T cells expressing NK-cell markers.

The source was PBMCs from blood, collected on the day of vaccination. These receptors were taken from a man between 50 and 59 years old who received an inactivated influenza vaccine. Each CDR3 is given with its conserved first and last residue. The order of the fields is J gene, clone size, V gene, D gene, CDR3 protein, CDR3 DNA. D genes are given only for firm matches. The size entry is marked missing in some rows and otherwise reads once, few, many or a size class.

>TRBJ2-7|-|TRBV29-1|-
CSVELDSTYEQYF
TGCAGCGTTGAGTTGGACAGTACCTACGAGCAGTACTTC
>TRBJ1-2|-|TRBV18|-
CASSPFPASANYGYTF
TGTGCCAGCTCACCATTTCCGGCAAGCGCTAACTATGGCTACACCTTC
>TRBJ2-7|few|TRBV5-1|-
CASSLDHPRNEQYF
TGCGCCAGCAGCTTGGACCATCCGCGAAACGAGCAGTACTTC
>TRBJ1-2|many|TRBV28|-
CASSFNPRQISYGYTF
TGTGCCAGCAGTTTCAATCCAAGACAGATTTCCTATGGCTACACCTTC
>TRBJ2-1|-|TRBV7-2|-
CASSRGGLYRRFF
TGTGCCAGCAGCCGCGGGGGCCTCTACCGGCGGTTCTTC
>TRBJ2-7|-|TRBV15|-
CATSRDPGTAHSYEQYF
TGTGCCACCAGCAGGGACCCCGGGACCGCGCACTCCTACGAGCAGTACTTC
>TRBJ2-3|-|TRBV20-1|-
CSASRQVSDTQYF
TGCAGTGCTAGCCGGCAGGTCTCGGATACGCAGTATTTT
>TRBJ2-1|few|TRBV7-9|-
CASSGRDRFREQFF
TGTGCCAGCAGCGGCCGGGACCGCTTCCGTGAGCAGTTCTTC
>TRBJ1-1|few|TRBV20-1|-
CSAKPRVRNTEAFF
TGCAGTGCTAAACCCAGGGTTAGGAACACTGAAGCTTTCTTT
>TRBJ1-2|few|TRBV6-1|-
CASSLSTPLRQGVNGYTF
TGTGCCAGCAGTCTATCTACGCCCTTAAGGCAGGGTGTCAATGGCTACACCTTC
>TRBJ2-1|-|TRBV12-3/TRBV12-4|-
CASSRGVLMGREQFF
TGTGCCAGCAGTCGAGGGGTACTGATGGGCAGGGAGCAGTTCTTC
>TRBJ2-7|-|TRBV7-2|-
CASSLKGAYEQYF
TGTGCCAGCAGCTTAAAGGGGGCCTACGAGCAGTACTTC
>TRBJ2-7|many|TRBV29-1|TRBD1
CSVEGTGGLYEQYF
TGCAGCGTTGAAGGGACAGGTGGGCTCTACGAGCAGTACTTC
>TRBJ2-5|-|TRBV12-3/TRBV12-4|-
CASSTRTNQETQYF
TGTGCCAGCAGTACTCGGACTAACCAAGAGACCCAGTACTTC
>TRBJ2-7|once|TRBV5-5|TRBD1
CASNKLGQEGQYF
TGTGCCAGCAACAAATTAGGACAGGAAGGGCAGTACTTC
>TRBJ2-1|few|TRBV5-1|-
CASSARGSQNNEQFF
TGCGCCAGCAGCGCCAGGGGATCCCAAAACAATGAGCAGTTCTTC
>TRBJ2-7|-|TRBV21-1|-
CASSTYRDSTYEQYF
TGTGCCAGCAGCACTTACCGGGACAGCACCTACGAGCAGTACTTC
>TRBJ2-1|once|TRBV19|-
CAGSSQGPHNEQFF
TGTGCCGGTAGCTCCCAGGGACCCCACAATGAGCAGTTCTTC
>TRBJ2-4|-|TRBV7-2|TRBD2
CASSPQRGGARNIQYF
TGTGCCAGCAGCCCCCAGCGGGGCGGAGCAAGGAACATTCAGTACTTC
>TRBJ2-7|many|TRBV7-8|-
CASSPQQTTYEQYF
TGTGCCAGCAGCCCCCAGCAAACGACCTACGAGCAGTACTTC
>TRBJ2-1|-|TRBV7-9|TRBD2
CASSLVVAGGPYNEQFF
TGTGCCAGCAGCTTAGTTGTAGCGGGGGGGCCGTATAATGAGCAGTTCTTC
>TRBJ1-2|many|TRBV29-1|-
CSVGTDGYTF
TGCAGCGTGGGGACGGATGGCTACACCTTC
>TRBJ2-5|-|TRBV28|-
CASSAGGQLEETQYF
TGTGCCAGCAGTGCCGGGGGACAGCTAGAAGAGACCCAGTACTTC
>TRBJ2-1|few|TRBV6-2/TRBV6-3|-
CASSRDRNEQFF
TGTGCCAGCAGCCGAGACAGGAATGAGCAGTTCTTC
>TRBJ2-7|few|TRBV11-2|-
CASSHARGAGYEQYF
TGTGCCAGCAGCCACGCGAGGGGAGCCGGGTACGAGCAGTACTTC
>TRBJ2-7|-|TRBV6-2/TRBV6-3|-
CASNNGGEQYF
TGTGCCAGCAATAACGGGGGCGAGCAGTACTTC
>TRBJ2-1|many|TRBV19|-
CASNPPGVSSNEQFF
TGTGCCAGTAATCCCCCTGGGGTGTCATCCAATGAGCAGTTCTTC
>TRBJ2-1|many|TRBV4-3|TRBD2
CASSQGSGPNEQFF
TGCGCCAGCAGCCAAGGTAGCGGGCCCAATGAGCAGTTCTTC
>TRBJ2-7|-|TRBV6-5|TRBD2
CASSYTTSGRSGEQYF
TGTGCCAGCAGTTACACGACTAGCGGGAGGAGCGGCGAGCAGTACTTC
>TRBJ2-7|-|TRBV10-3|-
CAISDQGGYEQYF
TGTGCCATCAGTGACCAGGGCGGGTACGAGCAGTACTTC
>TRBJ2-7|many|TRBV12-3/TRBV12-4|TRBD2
CASSQWTSLLEQYF
TGTGCCAGCAGTCAATGGACTAGTTTGCTCGAGCAGTACTTC